This TCR beta chain was retrieved from a study of blood T cell repertoires in COVID-19. Turning to the study itself: Acute and convalescent COVID-19 specimens originated in the United States, Italy and Spain. T cells, B-cell-depleted T cells, or PBMCs provided the cDNA or gDNA that served as material.

The ends were cut back, 7 bases at V and 8 bases at J, with 10 bases in the middle. The CDR3 covers 11 residues. Germline CDR1 reads MGHDK; CDR2 reads SYGVNS. Original processing methods: It was from reference gene primer amplification that nucleated cell counts were estimated. Assay used: immunoSEQ multiplex PCR; TCRdb lists only in-frame clones, some missing. V, J and clone size are those of that table, while D and trimming were read from the DNA. This repertoire shows roughly 150,000 clones, roughly 84% found once; its top ten account for roughly 9.8%. V usage is TRBV25-1 and J usage is TRBJ2-3; D is ambiguous. Source material: peripheral blood. The clonotype was recovered from a woman aged 50 to 60 with acute or convalescent COVID-19. The CDR3 region has the DNA TGTGCCAGCAAAGACTCAACTACGCAGTATTTT. Its protein is CASKDSTTQYF.